This TCR beta chain was identified in a study of a mutant IDH1 vaccine in newly diagnosed glioma. Study background: Patients were given eight vaccinations, scheduled in weeks 1, 3, 5, 7, 11, 15, 19 and 23.

The germline V gene encodes CDR1 LNHDA and CDR2 SQIVND (reference sequence). The CDR3 is made up of 14 amino acids. After removal of 6 bases from V and 3 bases from J, the junction contained 7 bases not matched to a gene. Profiling relied on immunoSEQ multiplex PCR, and the TCRdb table lists in-frame clones only, not all of them. The sample has fewer than 65,000 clones, around 80% seen once; the top ten hold 4.5% to 7.5%. Time point of the sample: week 11, during vaccination. One vaccine dose held 300 ug of mutant IDH1 20-mer peptide and came with topical imiquimod. Each astrocytoma in the donors was new, WHO grade 3 or 4, IDH1-mutant and ATRX-lost. As concerns this clone: Its antigen is still unknown.

The sequencing here drew on PBMCs, taken from a glioma patient whose treatment included an IDH1 peptide vaccine. The sequence came from a man aged 45-60 years with glioma. The V gene is TRBV19, the J gene TRBJ1-2; 7 bases map to TRBD1. The CDR3 sequence: CASSKDRADYGYTF. CDR3 DNA sequence: TGTGCCAGTAGCAAAGACAGGGCCGACTATGGCTACACCTTC.